This TCR beta chain was sequenced during a study of blood T cell repertoires in COVID-19. Trimming pared 4 bases from V and 3 bases from J, leaving 9 bases between. The CDR3 extends over 13 amino acids. The V gene's germline CDR1 is KGHSH and CDR2 LQKENI. Per the original data handling: It was from reference gene primer amplification that nucleated cell counts were estimated. Measured with immunoSEQ multiplex PCR; TCRdb has only the in-frame clones, and not every one. D and trimming come from the DNA, and the V and J calls and clone size come from that table. The data contain about 35,000 clones, approximately 85% of them singletons. This clone was recorded once.

The V call is TRBV18, the J call TRBJ2-5; no clear D. This TCR derives from a man aged 55 to 70 with active or convalescent COVID-19. Sequences were obtained from peripheral blood. In DNA form, the CDR3 reads TGTGCCAGCTCACTCAACCGAGAAGAGACCCAGTACTTC. It encodes CASSLNREETQYF.